These 20 T cell receptor beta chains share one sample of origin, sequenced in a study of cytomegalovirus exposure and HLA in healthy donors. Sequencing was performed with immunoSEQ multiplex PCR; in TCRdb, only in-frame clones are kept and a portion is missing. The table lists about 110,000 clones, more than 90% of them singletons. The sequenced sample consisted of PBMCs. The receptors shown here come from a woman between 18 and 30 years old in good health and CMV-seronegative.

A few counts support this clone. The chain links TRBV6-1 to TRBJ2-3, with D possibly matching TRBD2 (6 bases). The V and J ends lost 7 bases and 2 bases respectively, with 13 bases between them. Germline CDR1 MNHNS, CDR2 SASEGT. The CDR3 is made up of 14 amino acids. CDR3 loop: CASTGIADTDTQYF. The CDR3 region has the DNA TGTGCCAGCACGGGAATAGCGGACACAGATACGCAGTATTTT.

The V and J genes are TRBV6-1 and TRBJ1-5; 10 nucleotides match TRBD1. Per germline, CDR1 MNHNS and CDR2 SASEGT. With 4 bases clipped from V and 4 bases from J, the junction kept 7 bases outside the gene matches. This CDR3 region has 16 residues. Here the CDR3 reads CASSVGMGQGNQPQHF. The CDR3 bases are TGTGCCAGCAGTGTAGGGATGGGACAGGGGAATCAGCCCCAGCATTTT.

The V call is TRBV10-3, the J call TRBJ2-1, with D perhaps matching TRBD2 (5 bases). The germline gives CDR1 ENHRY, CDR2 SYGVKD. CDR3 length: 17 residues. Trimming cost V 9 bases and J 9 bases, with 30 bases left between them. CDR3 nucleotide sequence: TGTGCCATTTCCGCCCCAACTATCCCCTCGCTACGGGGTGAGCAGTTCTTC. This encodes CAISAPTIPSLRGEQFF.

V is TRBV25-1 and J is TRBJ2-2; 8 nucleotides match TRBD1. Germline V gene lookup returns CDR1 MGHDK and CDR2 SYGVNS. The ends lost 3 bases at V and 6 bases at J; junction bases unmatched: 12. CDR3 size: 17 residues. CDR3 DNA sequence: TGTGCCAGCAGTGATCCAGCCTTCCAGGGGGCGGCCGGGGAGCTGTTTTTT. Translating it yields CASSDPAFQGAAGELFF.

V gene TRBV29-1 combines with J gene TRBJ1-4; maybe TRBD1 (5 bases). The CDR3 contains 17 residues. Trimming stripped 3 bases from V and 0 bases from J, with 17 bases between. Looked up from germline, CDR1 is SQVTM and CDR2 is ANQGSEA. CDR3 DNA: TGCAGCGTTGAGGGGGGTCAGGGCGATGCAACTAATGAAAAACTGTTTTTT. It translates to CSVEGGQGDATNEKLFF.

This chain uses TRBV11-2 with TRBJ1-1; TRBD1 aligns across 7 bases. With V trimmed by 5 bases and J by 2 bases, 11 bases remained unmatched. The CDR3 is 16 amino acids. Germline CDR1 reads SGHAT; CDR2 reads FQNNGV. The CDR3 DNA reads TGTGCCAGCAGCCCAAAAAAGACAGGGTCAAACACTGAAGCTTTCTTT. Translated: CASSPKKTGSNTEAFF. Looking up the rest from reference TRBV11-2 and TRBJ1-1 gives the full variable domain: EAGVAQSPRYKIIEKRQSVAFWCNPISGHATLYWYQQILGQGPKLLIQFQNNGVVDDSQLPKDRFSAERLKGVDSTLKIQPAKLEDSAVYLCASSPKKTGSNTEAFFGQGTRLTVV.

This clone came up once. The V and J genes are TRBV4-1 and TRBJ2-7; TRBD1 matches 9 bases. Trimming removed 0 bases from V and 4 bases from J; junction bases left unmatched: 4. Looked up from germline, CDR1 is MGHRA and CDR2 is YSYEKL. The CDR3 contains 15 residues. CDR3 residues: CASSQEGTGSYEQYF. For the CDR3, the DNA is TGCGCCAGCAGCCAAGAGGGGACAGGGTCTTACGAGCAGTACTTC.

In nucleotides, the CDR3 is TGTGCCAGCAGCTTGTTGTGGCTAGCGGGGGCACAATCCTACGAGCAGTACTTC. Translating it yields CASSLLWLAGAQSYEQYF. This chain links TRBV5-6 with TRBJ2-7, with 10 positions matching TRBD2. This CDR3 has 18 residues. Unmatched junction bases numbered 11, after V lost 1 base and J lost 1 base. The germline gives CDR1 SGHDT, CDR2 YYEEEE.

The chain carries TRBV7-8 and TRBJ1-5; D unresolved. Germline V gene lookup returns CDR1 SGHVS and CDR2 FQNEAQ. CDR3 length: 15 residues. V lost 1 base and J lost 2, with 9 bases in between. DNA for the CDR3: TGTGCCAGCAGCTTAGATCGCACGGGCAATCAGCCCCAGCATTTT. Amino acids: CASSLDRTGNQPQHF.

V and J are TRBV5-4 and TRBJ2-1; D possibly corresponds to TRBD2 (6 bases). In germline, CDR1 is SGHNT, CDR2 YYREEE (reference sequence). The CDR3 is 16 amino acids. V was trimmed by 4 bases and J by 9 bases, leaving 23 bases between them. The CDR3 spells CASSIPGASWGLEQFF. Here the CDR3 DNA reads TGTGCCAGCAGCATCCCCGGGGCGAGCTGGGGACTTGAGCAGTTCTTC.

The chain combines TRBV21-1 with TRBJ1-1; whether TRBD1, the table's D call, matches the DNA was not checked. TRBV21-1 is reported as a pseudogene. The CDR3 consists of 17 residues. The CDR3 reads CASSKALRQGLNTEAFF. The CDR3 DNA reads TGTGCCAGCAGCAAAGCCTTGAGACAGGGCTTGAACACTGAAGCTTTCTTT.

V gene TRBV11-2 combines with J gene TRBJ2-3, with D perhaps matching TRBD2 (7 bases). The CDR3 extends over 16 amino acids. Trimming cost V 1 base and J 5 bases, with 16 bases left between them. Germline V CDR1 and CDR2: SGHAT, FQNNGV. The CDR3 here is CASSLGVGGGRDTQYF. The CDR3 nucleotides read TGTGCCAGCAGCTTAGGGGTTGGGGGGGGGCGAGATACGCAGTATTTT. Based on the CDR3 plus reference TRBV11-2 and TRBJ2-3, the full variable domain is EAGVAQSPRYKIIEKRQSVAFWCNPISGHATLYWYQQILGQGPKLLIQFQNNGVVDDSQLPKDRFSAERLKGVDSTLKIQPAKLEDSAVYLCASSLGVGGGRDTQYFGPGTRLTVL.

This rearrangement joins TRBV9 to TRBJ1-6, with no clear D. The length of the CDR3 is 15 residues. The germline CDR1 and CDR2 sequences are SGDLS and YYNGEE. V was shortened by 0 bases and J by 5 bases, with 9 bases between the two germline ends. DNA of the CDR3: TGTGCCAGCAGCGTAGGGGGAGGTGATAATTCACCCCTCCACTTT. This codes for CASSVGGGDNSPLHF. The full variable domain, its missing parts supplied by reference TRBV9 and TRBJ1-6, is DSGVTQTPKHLITATGQRVTLRCSPRSGDLSVYWYQQSLDQGLQFLIQYYNGEERAKGNILERFSAQQFPDLHSELNLSSLELGDSALYFCASSVGGGDNSPLHFGNGTRLTVT.

This rearrangement joins TRBV15 to TRBJ2-2; 11 nucleotides line up with TRBD1. The CDR3 runs to 16 residues. V gave up 3 bases and J gave up 7 bases; unmatched junction bases: 7. Per germline, CDR1 LNHNV and CDR2 YYDKDF (reference sequence). The CDR3: CATSRMGQGVFGELFF. Here the CDR3 DNA reads TGTGCCACCAGCAGGATGGGACAGGGGGTCTTCGGGGAGCTGTTTTTT.

This chain joins TRBV28 and TRBJ2-7, with TRBD1 matching 8 bases. The V gene's germline CDR1 is MDHEN and CDR2 SYDVKM. Losses at the gene ends were 7 bases for V and 2 bases for J; bases not matched to a gene: 4. This CDR3 contains 13 residues. The CDR3 sequence: CASNDRGPYEQYF. For the CDR3, the DNA is TGTGCCAGCAATGACAGGGGTCCCTACGAGCAGTACTTC.

The V call is TRBV27, the J call TRBJ2-5; 9 bases line up with TRBD2. The V gene end was trimmed by 6 bases and the J gene end by 6 bases; junction bases not matched to a gene: 8. The V gene's germline CDR1 is MNHEY and CDR2 SMNVEV (reference sequence). This CDR3 comprises 14 residues. CDR3 nucleotides: TGTGCCAGCAGACTGGGACTAGCTAGGCAGACCCAGTACTTC. Amino acids: CASRLGLARQTQYF.

The chain employs TRBV27 and TRBJ2-3, with 13 bases fitting TRBD2. Trimming took 5 bases from V and 4 from J; bases not matched to a gene: 9. The CDR3 runs to 17 residues. CDR1 is MNHEY and CDR2 is SMNVEV in the germline V gene (reference sequence). CDR3 coding DNA: TGTGCCAGCAGTCCCATAACTAGCGGGGGGGCCTCAGATACGCAGTATTTT. Translating gives CASSPITSGGASDTQYF.

The CDR3 sequence: CASSYSGGYQPQHF. The DNA for the CDR3 is TGTGCCAGCAGTTACTCTGGGGGGTATCAGCCCCAGCATTTT. The V and J genes are TRBV6-6 and TRBJ1-5, with D possibly being TRBD1 (5 bases). The V and J ends lost 0 bases and 5 bases respectively, with 8 bases between them. The V gene's germline CDR1 is MNHNY and CDR2 SVGAGI (reference sequence). The CDR3 length is 14 residues.

This chain links TRBV2 with TRBJ1-1; possibly TRBD1 for D (6 bases). The CDR3 sequence is 13 residues long. V was shortened by 6 bases and J by 1 base, with 9 bases between the two germline ends. Germline assignment: CDR1 SNHLY and CDR2 FYNNEI. The CDR3 sequence: CASSSTGNTEAFF. The DNA of the CDR3 is TGTGCCAGCAGCTCGACAGGGAACACTGAAGCTTTCTTT.

In DNA, the CDR3 is TGTGCCAGCAGCTTAGGGACAGGGGGGGCTGAAGCTTTCTTT. It is translated as CASSLGTGGAEAFF. This chain connects TRBV7-6 to TRBJ1-1; 10 nucleotides agree with TRBD1. The CDR3 has 14 residues. The germline gives CDR1 SGHVS, CDR2 FNYEAQ. After removal of 1 base from V and 6 bases from J, the junction contained 2 bases not matched to a gene.